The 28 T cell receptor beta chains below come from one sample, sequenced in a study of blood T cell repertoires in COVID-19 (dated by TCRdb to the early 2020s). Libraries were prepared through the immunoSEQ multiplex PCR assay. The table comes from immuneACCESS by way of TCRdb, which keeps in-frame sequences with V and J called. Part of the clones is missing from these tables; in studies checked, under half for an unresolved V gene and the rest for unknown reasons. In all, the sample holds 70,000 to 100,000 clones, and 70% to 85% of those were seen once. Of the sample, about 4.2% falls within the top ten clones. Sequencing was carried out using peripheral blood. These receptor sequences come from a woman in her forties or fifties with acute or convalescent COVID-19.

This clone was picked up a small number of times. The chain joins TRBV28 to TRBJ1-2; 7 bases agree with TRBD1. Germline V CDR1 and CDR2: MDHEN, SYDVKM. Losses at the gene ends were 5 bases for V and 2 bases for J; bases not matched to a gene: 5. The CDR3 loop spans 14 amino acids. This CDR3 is CASSQGQKNYGYTF. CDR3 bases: TGTGCCAGCAGTCAGGGACAGAAAAACTATGGCTACACCTTC.

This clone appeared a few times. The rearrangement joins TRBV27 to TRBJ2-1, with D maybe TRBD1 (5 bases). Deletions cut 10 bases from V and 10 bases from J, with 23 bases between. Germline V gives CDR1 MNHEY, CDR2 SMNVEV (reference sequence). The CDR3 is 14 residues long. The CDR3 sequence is CAIETGHPTGEQFF. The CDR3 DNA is TGTGCCATCGAAACCGGACATCCTACCGGCGAGCAGTTCTTC.

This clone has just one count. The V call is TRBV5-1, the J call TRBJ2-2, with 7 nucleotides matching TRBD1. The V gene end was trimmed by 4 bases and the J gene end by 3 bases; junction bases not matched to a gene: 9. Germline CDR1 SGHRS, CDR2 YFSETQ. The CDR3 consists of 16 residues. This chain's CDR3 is CASSPGNRGDTGELFF. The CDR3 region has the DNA TGCGCCAGCAGCCCCGGGAACAGGGGTGACACCGGGGAGCTGTTTTTT.

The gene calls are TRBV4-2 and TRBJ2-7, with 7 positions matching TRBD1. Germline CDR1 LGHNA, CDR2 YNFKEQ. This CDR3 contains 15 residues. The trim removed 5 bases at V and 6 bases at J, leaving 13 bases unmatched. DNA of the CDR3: TGTGCCAGCAGCGACCGGGACAGTCGGGCGGGCGAGCAGTACTTC. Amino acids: CASSDRDSRAGEQYF.

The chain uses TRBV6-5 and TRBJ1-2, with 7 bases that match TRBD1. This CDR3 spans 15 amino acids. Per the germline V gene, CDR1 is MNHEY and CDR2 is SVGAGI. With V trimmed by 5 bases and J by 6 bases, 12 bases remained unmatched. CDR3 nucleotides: TGTGCCAGCAGTCCCACGTTAGGACAGGTCAATGGCTACACCTTC. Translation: CASSPTLGQVNGYTF.

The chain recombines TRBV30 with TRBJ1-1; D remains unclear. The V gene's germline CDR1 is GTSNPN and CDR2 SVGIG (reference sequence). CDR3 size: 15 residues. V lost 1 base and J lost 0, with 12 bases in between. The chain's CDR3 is CAWSDRLLMNTEAFF. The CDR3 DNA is TGTGCCTGGAGTGACCGACTCCTCATGAACACTGAAGCTTTCTTT.

CDR3 DNA: TGTGCCAGCAGCTTAGGACAGATATCTATGGGCTACACCTTC. Encoded protein: CASSLGQISMGYTF. The chain employs TRBV5-5 and TRBJ1-2, with D possibly TRBD1 on 6 matching bases. V was clipped by 2 bases and J by 8 bases, with 16 bases between them. Germline CDR1 is SGHKS and CDR2 is YYEKEE (reference sequence). The CDR3 covers 14 residues.

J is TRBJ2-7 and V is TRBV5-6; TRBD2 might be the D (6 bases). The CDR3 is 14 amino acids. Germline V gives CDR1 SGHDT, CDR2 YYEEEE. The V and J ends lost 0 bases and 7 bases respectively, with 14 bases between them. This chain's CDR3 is CASSLGLGSREQYF. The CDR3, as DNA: TGTGCCAGCAGCTTGGGACTAGGGTCTCGAGAGCAGTACTTC. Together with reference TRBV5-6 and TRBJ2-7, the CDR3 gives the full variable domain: DAGVTQSPTHLIKTRGQQVTLRCSPKSGHDTVSWYQQALGQGPQFIFQYYEEEERQRGNFPDRFSGHQFPNYSSELNVNALLLGDSALYLCASSLGLGSREQYFGPGTRLTVT.

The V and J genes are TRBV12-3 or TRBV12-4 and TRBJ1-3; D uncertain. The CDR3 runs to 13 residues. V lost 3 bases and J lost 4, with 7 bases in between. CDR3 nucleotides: TGTGCCAGCAGTTTGGTAGTGGGAAACACCATATATTTT. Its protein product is CASSLVVGNTIYF.

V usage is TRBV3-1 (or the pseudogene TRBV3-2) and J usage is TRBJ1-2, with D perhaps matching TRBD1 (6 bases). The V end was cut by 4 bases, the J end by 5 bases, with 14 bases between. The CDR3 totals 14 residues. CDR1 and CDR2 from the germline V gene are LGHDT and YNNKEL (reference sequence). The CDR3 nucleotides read TGTGCCAGCAGCCTCGGACAGCTGAGGTATGGCTACACCTTC. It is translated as CASSLGQLRYGYTF.

The CDR3 DNA reads TGCGCCAGCAGCTTGGCCCCCTGGGGGGACGGGAACACTGAAGCTTTCTTT. This translates into CASSLAPWGDGNTEAFF. The chain combines TRBV5-1 with TRBJ1-1; TRBD1 is a possible D gene (5 bases). CDR1 SGHRS and CDR2 YFSETQ come from the germline V gene. This CDR3 has 17 amino acids. The V gene lost 0 bases and the J gene lost 1 base, with 16 bases spanning the gap.

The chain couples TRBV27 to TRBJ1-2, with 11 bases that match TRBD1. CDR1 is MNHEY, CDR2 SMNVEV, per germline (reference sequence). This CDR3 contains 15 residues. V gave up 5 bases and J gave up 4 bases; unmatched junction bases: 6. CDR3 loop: CASSKTGTGGYGYTF. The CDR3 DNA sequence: TGTGCCAGCAGTAAAACCGGGACAGGGGGCTATGGCTACACCTTC.

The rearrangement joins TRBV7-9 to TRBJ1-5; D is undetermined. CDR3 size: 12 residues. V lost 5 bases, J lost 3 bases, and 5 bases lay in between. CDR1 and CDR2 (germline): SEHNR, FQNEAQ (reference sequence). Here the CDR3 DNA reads TGTGCCAGCAGCCTGTTCAATCAGCCCCAGCATTTT. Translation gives CASSLFNQPQHF.

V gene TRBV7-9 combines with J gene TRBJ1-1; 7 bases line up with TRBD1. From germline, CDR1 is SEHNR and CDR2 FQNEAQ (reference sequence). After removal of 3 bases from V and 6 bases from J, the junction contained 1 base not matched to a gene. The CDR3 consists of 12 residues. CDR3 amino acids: CASSLQGAEAFF. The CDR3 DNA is TGTGCCAGCAGCTTGCAGGGGGCTGAAGCTTTCTTT. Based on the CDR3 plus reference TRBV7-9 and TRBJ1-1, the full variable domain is DTGVSQNPRHKITKRGQNVTFRCDPISEHNRLYWYRQTLGQGPEFLTYFQNEAQLEKSRLLSDRFSAERPKGSFSTLEIQRTEQGDSAMYLCASSLQGAEAFFGQGTRLTVV.

CDR3: CASSLSVASGGSANEQFF. DNA for the CDR3: TGTGCCAGCAGTTTATCGGTGGCGAGCGGGGGGTCGGCCAATGAGCAGTTCTTC. The gene calls are TRBV28 and TRBJ2-1, with TRBD2 matching 9 bases. This CDR3 contains 18 residues. Looked up from germline, CDR1 is MDHEN and CDR2 is SYDVKM. The ends lost 1 base at V and 6 bases at J; junction bases unmatched: 13. Based on the CDR3 plus reference TRBV28 and TRBJ2-1, the full variable domain is DVKVTQSSRYLVKRTGEKVFLECVQDMDHENMFWYRQDPGLGLRLIYFSYDVKMKEKGDIPEGYSVSREKKERFSLILESASTNQTSMYLCASSLSVASGGSANEQFFGPGTRLTVL.

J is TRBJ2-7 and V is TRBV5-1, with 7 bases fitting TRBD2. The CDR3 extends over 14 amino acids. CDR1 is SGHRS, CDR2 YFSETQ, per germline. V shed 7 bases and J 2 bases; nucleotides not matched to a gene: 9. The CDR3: CASSRTSSPYEQYF. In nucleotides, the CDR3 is TGCGCCAGCTCTCGGACTAGTTCTCCCTACGAGCAGTACTTC.

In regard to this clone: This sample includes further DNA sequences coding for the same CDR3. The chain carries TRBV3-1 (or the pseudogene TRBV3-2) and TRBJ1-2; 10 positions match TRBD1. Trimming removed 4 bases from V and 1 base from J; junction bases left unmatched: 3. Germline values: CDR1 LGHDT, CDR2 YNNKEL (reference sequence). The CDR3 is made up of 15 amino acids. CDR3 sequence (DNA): TGTGCCAGCAGCCCCTGGACAGGGGGTAACTATGGCTACACCTTC. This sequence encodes CASSPWTGGNYGYTF.

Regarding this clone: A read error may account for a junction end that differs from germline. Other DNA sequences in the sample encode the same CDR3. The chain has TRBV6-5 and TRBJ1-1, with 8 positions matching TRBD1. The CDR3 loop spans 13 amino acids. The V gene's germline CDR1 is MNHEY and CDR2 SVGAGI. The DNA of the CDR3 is TGTGCCAGCAGGGACAGGGCGGCCACTGAAGCTTTTTTT. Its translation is CASRDRAATEAFF.

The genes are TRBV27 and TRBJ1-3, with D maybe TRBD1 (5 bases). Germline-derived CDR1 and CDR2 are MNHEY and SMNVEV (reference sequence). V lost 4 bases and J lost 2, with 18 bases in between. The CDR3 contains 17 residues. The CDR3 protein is CASSSYNRGSTGNTIYF. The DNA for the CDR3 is TGTGCCAGCAGTTCTTATAACCGGGGGTCGACTGGAAACACCATATATTTT.

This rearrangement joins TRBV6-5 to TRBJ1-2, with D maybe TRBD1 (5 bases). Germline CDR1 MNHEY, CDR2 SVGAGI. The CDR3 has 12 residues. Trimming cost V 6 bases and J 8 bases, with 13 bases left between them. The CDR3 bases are TGTGCCAGCAGCTCCCGGCAGGGCGGCTACACCTTC. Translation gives CASSSRQGGYTF.

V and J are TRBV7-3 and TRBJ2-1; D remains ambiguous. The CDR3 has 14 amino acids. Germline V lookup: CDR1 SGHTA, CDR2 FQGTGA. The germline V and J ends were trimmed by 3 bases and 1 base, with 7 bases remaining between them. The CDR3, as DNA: TGTGCCAGCAGCTTGCAGGTATCCTACAATGAGCAGTTCTTC. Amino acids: CASSLQVSYNEQFF.

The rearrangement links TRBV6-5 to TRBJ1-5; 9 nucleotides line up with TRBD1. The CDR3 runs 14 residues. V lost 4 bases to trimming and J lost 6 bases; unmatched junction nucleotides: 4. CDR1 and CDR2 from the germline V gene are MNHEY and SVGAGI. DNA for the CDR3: TGTGCCAGCAGTTCACAGGGGGCCGGTCAGCCCCAGCATTTT. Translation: CASSSQGAGQPQHF.

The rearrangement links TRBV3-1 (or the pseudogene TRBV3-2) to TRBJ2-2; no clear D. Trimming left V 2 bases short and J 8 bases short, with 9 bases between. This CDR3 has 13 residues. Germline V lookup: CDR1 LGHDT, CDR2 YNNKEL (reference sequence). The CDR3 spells CASSQLQTGELFF. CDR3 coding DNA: TGTGCCAGCAGCCAATTACAAACGGGGGAGCTGTTTTTT.

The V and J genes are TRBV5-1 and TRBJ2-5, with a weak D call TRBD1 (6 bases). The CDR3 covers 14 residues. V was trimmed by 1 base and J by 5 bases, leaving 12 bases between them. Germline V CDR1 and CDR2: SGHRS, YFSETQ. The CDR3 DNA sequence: TGCGCCAGCAGCTTGTCCAGGGGCGGCGAGACCCAGTACTTC. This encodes CASSLSRGGETQYF.

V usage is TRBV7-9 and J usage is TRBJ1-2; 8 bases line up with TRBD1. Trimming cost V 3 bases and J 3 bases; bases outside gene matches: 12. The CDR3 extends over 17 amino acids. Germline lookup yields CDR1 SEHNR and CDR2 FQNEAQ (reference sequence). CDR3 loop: CASSFLAGGEADYGYTF. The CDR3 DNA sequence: TGTGCCAGCAGCTTTCTGGCAGGGGGCGAGGCTGACTATGGCTACACCTTC.

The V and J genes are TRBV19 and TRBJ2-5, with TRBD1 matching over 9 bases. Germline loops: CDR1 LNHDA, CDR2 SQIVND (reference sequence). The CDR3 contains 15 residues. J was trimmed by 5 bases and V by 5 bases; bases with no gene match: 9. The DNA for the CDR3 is TGTGCCAGTAGTGATTACAGGGGGCTAGGGGAGACCCAGTACTTC. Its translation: CASSDYRGLGETQYF.

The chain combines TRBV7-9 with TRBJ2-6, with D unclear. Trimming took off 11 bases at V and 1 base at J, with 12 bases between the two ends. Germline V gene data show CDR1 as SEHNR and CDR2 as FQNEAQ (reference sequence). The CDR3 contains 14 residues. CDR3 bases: TGTGCCTGGAGCCCAATATCTGGGGCCAACGTCCTGACTTTC. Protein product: CAWSPISGANVLTF. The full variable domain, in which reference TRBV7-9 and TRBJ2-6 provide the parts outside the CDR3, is DTGVSQNPRHKITKRGQNVTFRCDPISEHNRLYWYRQTLGQGPEFLTYFQNEAQLEKSRLLSDRFSAERPKGSFSTLEIQRTEQGDSAMYLCAWSPISGANVLTFGAGSRLTVL.

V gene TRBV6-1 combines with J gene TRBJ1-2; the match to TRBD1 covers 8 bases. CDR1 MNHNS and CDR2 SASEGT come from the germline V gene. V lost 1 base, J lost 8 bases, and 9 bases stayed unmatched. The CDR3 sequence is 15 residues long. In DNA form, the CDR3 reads TGTGCCAGCAGTGAAGTCCAGGGGGCTTCAAGGGGCTACACCTTC. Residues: CASSEVQGASRGYTF.